In this sample, the clone carrying this T cell receptor (beta chain) turned up a few times. No antigen is known for it. CD45RO/CCR7/CD25/CD127/CD95/CD27 staining was used to isolate CD4+ naive, central memory, regulatory and stem cell-like memory cells by sorting. This sample was taken from a study of beta chain features in type 1 diabetes. The authors reverse transcribed all of the isolated RNA, so sequencing captured expressed TCRB transcripts. Naive, central memory and regulatory T cell samples yielded about 4 million reads on average. TCRdb keeps only in-frame clones here, not all; method: immunoSEQ multiplex PCR. The table has a few hundred thousand clones, approximately 11% seen once. V was cut by 3 bases and J by 2 bases, with 13 bases left in between. This CDR3 contains 15 residues. Germline V lookup: CDR1 MNHEY, CDR2 SMNVEV (reference sequence). Study-wide results and caveats: Type 1 diabetes patients had moderately but significantly shorter TCRB CDR3s in all four CD4+ subsets.

Material: central memory CD4+ T cells from blood. The clonotype was recovered from a man younger than 30 in good health. The rearrangement links TRBV27 to TRBJ1-1; perhaps TRBD1 as D (5 bases). Written as DNA, the CDR3 is TGTGCCAGCAGTTTCAGTTGGGGCCGAAACACTGAAGCTTTCTTT. This translates into CASSFSWGRNTEAFF.